This T cell receptor (beta chain) originates from a study of technical replicates of blood from a handful of donors. TCRdb's table, derived via immunoSEQ multiplex PCR, lists solely in-frame clones and lacks some. The repertoire holds tens of thousands of clones, with 85% to 95% as singletons. The CDR3 loop spans 17 amino acids. Germline V gene lookup returns CDR1 SGHVS and CDR2 FNYEAQ. V lost 8 bases, J lost 0 bases, and 22 bases lay in between. The chain uses TRBV7-6 and TRBJ1-1; maybe TRBD1 (5 bases). The source is a human donor in good health. The sample was T cells isolated from PBMCs. CDR3 nucleotide sequence: TGTGCCAGCGCCCCTAGCCCTCCGGGAGGGGTGAACACTGAAGCTTTCTTT. Its protein is CASAPSPPGGVNTEAFF.